This TCR beta chain was obtained from a study of T cells in Graves' hyperthyroidism and ophthalmopathy. TCR beta CDR3 sequences were amplified from RNA transcripts. First-round RT-PCR of the TCR CDR3 relied on the HTBI primer set. TCRdb re-derived calls from the multiplex PCR reads in MiXCR, one entry per CDR3 protein. This sample has roughly 500,000 distinct CDR3 sequences; approximately 23% occur once, and the top ten carry 45% to 50%. Germline CDR1 SGHRS, CDR2 YFSETQ. Trimming pared 1 base from V and 0 bases from J, leaving 10 bases between. The CDR3 has 15 amino acids. The rearrangement links TRBV5-1 to TRBJ1-1; perhaps TRBD1 as D (5 bases). The sequenced material came from blood. The sequence came from a woman aged 70 to 79 with Graves' ophthalmopathy. The chain's CDR3 is CASSLIGGMNTEAFF. The CDR3 DNA follows: TGCGCCAGCAGCTTGATCGGGGGAATGAACACTGAAGCTTTCTTT.